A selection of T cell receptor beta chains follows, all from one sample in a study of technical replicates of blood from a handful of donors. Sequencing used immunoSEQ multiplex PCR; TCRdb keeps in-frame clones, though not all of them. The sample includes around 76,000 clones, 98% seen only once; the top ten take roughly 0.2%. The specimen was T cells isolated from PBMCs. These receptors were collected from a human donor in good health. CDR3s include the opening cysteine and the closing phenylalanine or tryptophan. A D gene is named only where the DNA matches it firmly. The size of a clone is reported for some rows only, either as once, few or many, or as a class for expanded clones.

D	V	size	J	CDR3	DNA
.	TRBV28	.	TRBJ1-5	CASSFKSGAGDNQPQHF	TGTGCCAGCAGTTTTAAGAGCGGGGCCGGAGACAATCAGCCCCAGCATTTT
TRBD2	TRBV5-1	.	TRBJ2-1	CASSLAGVEENEQFF	TGCGCCAGCAGTCTAGCGGGAGTGGAGGAGAATGAGCAGTTCTTC
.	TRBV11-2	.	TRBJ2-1	CASSFRVIFNEQFF	TGTGCCAGCAGCTTCAGGGTGATATTCAATGAGCAGTTCTTC
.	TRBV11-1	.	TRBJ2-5	CASSFAADEKTQYF	TGTGCCAGCAGCTTCGCAGCGGATGAGAAGACCCAGTACTTC
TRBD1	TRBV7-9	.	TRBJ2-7	CASSHRDRLYEQYF	TGTGCCAGCAGCCACCGGGACAGACTCTACGAGCAGTACTTC
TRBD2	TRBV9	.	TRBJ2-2	CASSVVLAGGPGELFF	TGTGCCAGCAGCGTGGTACTAGCGGGAGGTCCCGGGGAGCTGTTTTTT
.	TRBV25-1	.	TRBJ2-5	CASSEAGGRQETQYF	TGTGCCAGCAGTGAAGCCGGAGGGAGGCAAGAGACCCAGTACTTC
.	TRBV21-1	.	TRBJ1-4	CASSKASGATNEKLFF	TGTGCCAGCAGCAAGGCTAGCGGGGCCACTAATGAAAAACTGTTTTTT
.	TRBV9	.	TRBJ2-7	CASSVGGPYEQYF	TGTGCCAGCAGCGTAGGCGGGCCGTACGAGCAGTACTTC
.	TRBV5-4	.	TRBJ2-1	CASSERQAALPSYNEQFF	TGTGCCAGCAGCGAGCGACAGGCAGCACTCCCCTCCTACAATGAGCAGTTCTTC
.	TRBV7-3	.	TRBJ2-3	CASSAGGTDTQYF	TGTGCCAGCAGCGCTGGGGGGACAGATACGCAGTATTTT
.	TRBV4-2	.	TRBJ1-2	CASSQDRQAYGYTF	TGTGCCAGCAGCCAAGATAGGCAGGCGTATGGCTACACCTTC
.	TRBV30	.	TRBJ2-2	CAEDSLSGELFF	TGTGCCGAGGACAGTTTGTCTGGGGAGCTGTTTTTT
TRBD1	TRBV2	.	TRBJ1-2	CASSGEQGRGNGYTF	TGTGCCAGCAGTGGGGAACAGGGGCGAGGAAACGGCTACACCTTC
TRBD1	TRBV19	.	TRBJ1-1	CASSIVTGGTEAFF	TGTGCCAGTAGTATAGTAACAGGGGGGACTGAAGCTTTCTTT
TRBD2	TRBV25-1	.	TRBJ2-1	CASSESGTSGYNEQFF	TGTGCCAGCAGTGAATCCGGGACTAGCGGCTACAATGAGCAGTTCTTC
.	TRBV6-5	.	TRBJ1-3	CASRGAGNTIYF	TGTGCCAGCAGGGGGGCGGGAAACACCATATATTTT
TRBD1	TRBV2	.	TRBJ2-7	CASSEQGATYEQYF	TGTGCCAGCAGTGAGCAGGGGGCCACCTACGAGCAGTACTTC
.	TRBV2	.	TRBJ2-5	CASSVPYNRTQYF	TGTGCCAGCAGTGTTCCATATAATAGGACCCAGTACTTC
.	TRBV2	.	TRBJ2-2	CAATIGQGIGTGELFF	TGTGCCGCAACGATTGGTCAGGGGATAGGTACCGGGGAGCTGTTTTTT
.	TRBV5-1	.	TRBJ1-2	CASSLVQGNYGYTF	TGCGCCAGCAGCTTGGTACAGGGAAACTATGGCTACACCTTC
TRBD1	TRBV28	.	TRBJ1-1	CASSDIRDRGLGEAFF	TGTGCCAGCAGTGATATCCGGGACAGGGGGCTAGGTGAAGCTTTCTTT
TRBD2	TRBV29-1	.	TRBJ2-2	CSVRTSGATGELFF	TGCAGCGTCCGGACTAGCGGGGCCACCGGGGAGCTGTTTTTT
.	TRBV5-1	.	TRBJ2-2	CASSLAFIGDRTTGELFF	TGCGCCAGCAGCTTGGCCTTTATAGGAGACAGGACTACCGGGGAGCTGTTTTTT
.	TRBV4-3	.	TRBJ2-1	CASSPWGTSSSNEQFF	TGCGCCAGCAGCCCCTGGGGCACTAGCTCTTCCAATGAGCAGTTCTTC
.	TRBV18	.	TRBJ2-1	CASSPPAQNEQFF	TGTGCCAGCTCACCACCGGCACAGAATGAGCAGTTCTTC
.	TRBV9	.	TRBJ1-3	CASSPAQGLRNTIYF	TGTGCCAGCAGCCCAGCCCAGGGGTTACGAAACACCATATATTTT
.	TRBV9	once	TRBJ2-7	CASSVDGGTDLDEQYF	TGTGCCAGCAGCGTCGATGGCGGGACAGACTTGGACGAGCAGTACTTC
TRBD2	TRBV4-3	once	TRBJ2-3	CASSQASGRPWEGDTQYF	TGCGCCAGCAGCCAAGCTAGCGGGAGGCCCTGGGAGGGAGATACGCAGTATTTT
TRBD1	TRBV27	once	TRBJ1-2	CASSWTGNAYGYTF	TGTGCCAGCAGTTGGACAGGGAATGCCTATGGCTACACCTTC
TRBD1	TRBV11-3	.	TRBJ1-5	CASSEGQEDQPQHF	TGTGCCAGCAGCGAGGGACAGGAGGATCAGCCCCAGCATTTT
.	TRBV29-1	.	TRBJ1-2	CSVGGVANYGYTF	TGCAGCGTTGGGGGGGTTGCTAACTATGGCTACACCTTC
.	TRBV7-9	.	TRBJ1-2	CASRFDRPWGYTF	TGTGCCAGCAGGTTTGACAGGCCTTGGGGCTACACCTTC
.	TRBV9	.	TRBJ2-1	CASSVAPGLSYNEQFF	TGTGCCAGCAGCGTAGCTCCCGGACTCTCCTACAATGAGCAGTTCTTC